Here is one T cell receptor beta chain with its context. This entry comes from a study of blood T cell repertoires in COVID-19. Study-wide background: Acute-phase and convalescent COVID-19 samples originated in the United States, Italy and Spain. PBMCs, B-cell-depleted T cells, or T cells were the source of the cDNA or gDNA that made up the material.

Original processing notes: Nucleated cell counts were estimated from reference gene primer amplification. TCRdb's table, derived via immunoSEQ multiplex PCR, lists solely in-frame clones and lacks some. V and J calls and clone size follow that table, whereas D and trimming were derived from the DNA. The sample includes approximately 93,000 clones, roughly 71% of them seen just once. This CDR3 spans 13 amino acids. Between the trimmed V and J ends, which lost 3 bases and 3 bases, there was a span of 9 bases. CDR1 LGHDT and CDR2 YNNKEL come from the germline V gene (reference sequence). The chain is built from TRBV3-1 (or the pseudogene TRBV3-2) and TRBJ2-7; a weak D match, TRBD1 (5 bases). This receptor was identified in a woman of 80 years or more with acute or convalescent COVID-19. Specimen: peripheral blood. The CDR3: CASSHATVYEQYF. The CDR3 nucleotides are TGTGCCAGCAGCCACGCGACAGTCTACGAGCAGTACTTC.